The clone carrying this TCR beta chain was seen more than once but under ten times. This sample stems from a study of cytomegalovirus exposure and HLA in healthy donors. This CDR3 has 14 residues. The germline CDR1 and CDR2 sequences are MNHEY and SMNVEV (reference sequence). PCR was performed using 60 Vbeta and 13 Jbeta primers. Generated by immunoSEQ multiplex PCR, the TCRdb table keeps only in-frame clones and is missing some. The sample lists some 130,000 clones, roughly 78% seen once, with 2.5% in the top ten. The chain links TRBV27 to TRBJ1-5; 7 bases fit TRBD2. The DNA end is a closer match to TRBJ2-3, so the J assignment may be wrong. The source material was PBMCs. This clonotype was sampled from a man aged 30 to 39 in good health and CMV-seronegative. The CDR3 region is CASRAGVGSLPQYF. Here the CDR3 DNA reads TGTGCCAGCCGGGCGGGAGTGGGGAGCTTGCCCCAGTATTTT.